The 25 T cell receptor beta chains below all came from one sample that was sequenced in a study of T cell repertoires in cytomegalovirus infection. TCRdb analysed the reads with MiXCR anew, one entry per CDR3 protein. The top ten hold more than 2.5% of the sample, which has hundreds of thousands of distinct CDR3 sequences, around 10% seen once. The sequenced material came from PBMCs. These TCRs come from a human donor in good health (CMV status not recorded). Some clones in this sample may be carry-over from other donors' samples.

In this sample, this clonotype turned up many times. The V and J genes are TRBV20-1 and TRBJ1-2; no definite D call. This CDR3 is built from 11 residues. Looked up from germline, CDR1 is DFQATT and CDR2 is SNEGSKA (reference sequence). Trimming removed 5 bases from V and 8 bases from J, with 12 bases in between. The CDR3 region is CSAPSLEGYTF. DNA for the CDR3: TGCAGTGCTCCATCCCTGGAAGGCTACACCTTC.

In this sample, this clonotype turned up a few times. The chain joins TRBV20-1 to TRBJ1-5; D perhaps matches TRBD1 (5 bases). The CDR3 covers 16 residues. Germline V CDR1 and CDR2: DFQATT, SNEGSKA (reference sequence). The V and J ends lost 1 base and 4 bases respectively, with 17 bases between them. CDR3: CSARGTAGRENQPQHF. DNA of the CDR3: TGCAGTGCTAGAGGCACCGCGGGCAGGGAAAATCAGCCCCAGCATTTT.

This chain links TRBV9 with TRBJ2-3; no clear D gene. The V gene lost 9 bases and the J gene lost 12 bases, with 26 bases spanning the gap. Looked up from germline, CDR1 is SGDLS and CDR2 is YYNGEE. The CDR3 is 14 residues long. In DNA, the CDR3 is TGTGCCACCAGTGAACTTCAGTCACCATATGATCAGTATTTT. This encodes CATSELQSPYDQYF.

In this sample, this clonotype turned up many times. The J gene is TRBJ2-1, the V gene TRBV18; D call uncertain. V gave up 2 bases and J gave up 9 bases, with 20 bases separating them. From germline, CDR1 is KGHSH and CDR2 LQKENI. This CDR3 has 16 amino acids. The CDR3 nucleotides are TGTGCCAGCTCACCAGTTGATAGATACACAAAAAGTGAGCAGTTCTTC. It specifies CASSPVDRYTKSEQFF.

The table lists this clonotype with many counts. The chain joins TRBV20-1 to TRBJ2-6, with D maybe TRBD2 (6 bases). Per the germline V gene, CDR1 is DFQATT and CDR2 is SNEGSKA (reference sequence). The CDR3 contains 15 residues. V was trimmed by 6 bases and J by 0 bases, leaving 12 bases between them. This CDR3 reads CSARDGSSGANVLTF. DNA of the CDR3: TGCAGTGCGCGGGACGGGAGCTCTGGGGCCAACGTCCTGACTTTC.

The sample holds many counts of this clonotype. The gene calls are TRBV7-3 and TRBJ1-6, with D maybe TRBD1 (5 bases). The ends were cut back, 3 bases at V and 6 bases at J, with 15 bases in the middle. In germline, CDR1 is SGHTA, CDR2 FQGTGA. The CDR3 length is 16 residues. The CDR3 spells CASSLRGRLSNSPLHF. The CDR3 DNA reads TGTGCCAGCAGCTTGAGGGGACGCCTCTCTAATTCACCCCTCCACTTT.

V is TRBV28 and J is TRBJ1-1; TRBD1 might be the D (5 bases). There are 15 residues in the CDR3. Trimming shortened V by 3 bases and J by 1 base, and 12 bases separated the two germline ends. Germline CDR1 is MDHEN and CDR2 is SYDVKM. The CDR3, as DNA: TGTGCCAGCAGTTTTGGGGGAAACGGGAACACTGAAGCTTTCTTT. Its protein is CASSFGGNGNTEAFF.

This clonotype was counted ten times or more. CDR3 coding DNA: TGTGCCAGCCTGATCGGGGGGGCGGGCACTGAAGCTTTCTTT. Its translation is CASLIGGAGTEAFF. This chain uses TRBV28 with TRBJ1-1; tentative D call: TRBD1 (6 bases). There are 14 residues in the CDR3. V was trimmed by 8 bases and J by 4 bases, leaving 17 bases between them. Germline CDR1 and CDR2: MDHEN and SYDVKM.

The chain is built from TRBV14 and TRBJ1-1; D perhaps matches TRBD1 (6 bases). V was cut by 0 bases and J by 11 bases, with 13 bases left in between. Germline loops: CDR1 SGHDN, CDR2 FVKESK. CDR3 length: 13 amino acids. The CDR3, as DNA: TGTGCCAGCAGCCAAGACCTGGGGGCCGCGGCTTTCTTT. Translated: CASSQDLGAAAFF.

A few counts support this clonotype. This chain links TRBV7-9 with TRBJ1-1; no definite D call. Between the trimmed V and J ends, which lost 4 bases and 0 bases, there was a span of 9 bases. Germline V gene data show CDR1 as SEHNR and CDR2 as FQNEAQ (reference sequence). This CDR3 comprises 14 residues. The CDR3 loop is CASSYTNLNTEAFF. The CDR3 DNA reads as TGTGCCAGCAGCTACACTAATCTGAACACTGAAGCTTTCTTT. The full variable domain, its missing parts supplied by reference TRBV7-9 and TRBJ1-1, is DTGVSQNPRHKITKRGQNVTFRCDPISEHNRLYWYRQTLGQGPEFLTYFQNEAQLEKSRLLSDRFSAERPKGSFSTLEIQRTEQGDSAMYLCASSYTNLNTEAFFGQGTRLTVV.

This clonotype was recorded a few times. V gene TRBV28 combines with J gene TRBJ1-2; TRBD1 is a possible D gene (5 bases). The CDR3 consists of 14 residues. The ends were cut back, 5 bases at V and 4 bases at J, with 14 bases in the middle. Germline CDR1 MDHEN, CDR2 SYDVKM. DNA for the CDR3: TGTGCCAGCAGTATATCGACAGTTTCCTATGGCTACACCTTC. Protein product: CASSISTVSYGYTF.

There are a few counts of this clonotype. The chain carries TRBV29-1 and TRBJ2-1; D is unclear. Germline CDR1 SQVTM, CDR2 ANQGSEA. V lost 6 bases and J lost 4, with 7 bases in between. The CDR3 totals 11 residues. The CDR3 DNA reads as TGCAGCGTGGTGAGTTACAATGAGCAGTTCTTC. Translating it yields CSVVSYNEQFF.

This clonotype occurred many times. This rearrangement joins TRBV7-2 to TRBJ2-7; D may correspond to TRBD1 or TRBD2 (5 bases each). Deletions cut 4 bases from V and 3 bases from J, with 7 bases between. This CDR3 region has 12 residues. Germline V lookup: CDR1 SGHTA, CDR2 FQGNSA. The CDR3 loop reads CASSWDGYEQYV. Here the CDR3 DNA reads TGTGCCAGCAGCTGGGACGGCTACGAGCAGTACGTC.

This clonotype appeared many times. The gene calls are TRBV19 and TRBJ1-1; D ambiguous. Trimming pared 3 bases from V and 4 bases from J, leaving 9 bases between. The CDR3 spans 13 residues. Germline V CDR1 and CDR2: LNHDA, SQIVND (reference sequence). The CDR3 region is CASSIDRATEAFF. The CDR3 DNA sequence: TGTGCCAGTAGTATTGACCGAGCCACTGAAGCTTTCTTT.

This clonotype was found many times. This sequence joins TRBV28 and TRBJ2-5; D perhaps matches TRBD1 (6 bases). The germline V gene encodes CDR1 MDHEN and CDR2 SYDVKM. V shed 1 base and J shed 5 bases, with 14 bases lying between them. This CDR3 has 15 residues. CDR3 DNA: TGTGCCAGCAGTTTATTGGACAGTCTTCGTGAGACCCAGTACTTC. This encodes CASSLLDSLRETQYF.

Ten or more counts support this clonotype. V usage is TRBV5-6 and J usage is TRBJ2-5; 7 bases are shared with TRBD2. Germline assignment: CDR1 SGHDT and CDR2 YYEEEE. The CDR3 consists of 13 residues. J lost 4 bases, V lost 1 base, and 1 base had no gene match. CDR3 sequence: CASSLRGGETQYF. The CDR3 coding sequence is TGTGCCAGCAGCTTGCGCGGGGGAGAGACCCAGTACTTC.

At least ten counts were recorded for this clonotype. This chain uses TRBV6-2 or TRBV6-3 with TRBJ2-1; D tentatively reads TRBD1 or TRBD2 (7 bases each). Trimming pared 7 bases from V and 6 bases from J, leaving 22 bases between. CDR1 MNHEY and CDR2 SVGEGT come from the germline V gene. The CDR3 sequence is 16 residues long. The CDR3 is CASKPNRGGGGNEQFF. CDR3 bases: TGTGCCAGCAAGCCTAACAGGGGCGGGGGAGGCAATGAGCAGTTCTTC.

This clonotype occurred a few times. V is TRBV28 and J is TRBJ2-5, with D tentatively TRBD1 (6 bases). Deletions cut 3 bases from V and 4 bases from J, with 24 bases between. Looked up from germline, CDR1 is MDHEN and CDR2 is SYDVKM. CDR3 length: 18 amino acids. The CDR3 is CASSFPRAGAITVETQYF. The CDR3 coding sequence is TGTGCCAGCAGTTTCCCTCGGGCAGGGGCGATCACAGTAGAGACCCAGTACTTC. Full variable domain (rest looked up from reference TRBV28 and TRBJ2-5): DVKVTQSSRYLVKRTGEKVFLECVQDMDHENMFWYRQDPGLGLRLIYFSYDVKMKEKGDIPEGYSVSREKKERFSLILESASTNQTSMYLCASSFPRAGAITVETQYFGPGTRLLVL.

With regard to this clonotype: One end of the junction varies from germline; a read error may be responsible. J is TRBJ2-2 and V is TRBV5-5; possible D gene TRBD2, 5 bases. Germline CDR1 and CDR2: SGHKS and YYEKEE (reference sequence). The CDR3 totals 13 residues. The CDR3 DNA reads as TGTGACAGCAGCTCCGAGTTGACCGGGGAGCTGTGTTTT. This translates into CDSSSELTGELCF. Full variable domain (remainder filled in from reference TRBV5-5 and TRBJ2-2): DAGVTQSPTHLIKTRGQQVTLRCSPISGHKSVSWYQQVLGQGPQFIFQYYEKEERGRGNFPDRFSARQFPNYSSELNVNALLLGDSALYLCDSSSELTGELCFGEGSRLTVL.

This clonotype was counted ten times or more. The chain is built from TRBV7-6 and TRBJ2-5, with 10 positions matching TRBD1. CDR3 length: 15 residues. The trim removed 8 bases at V and 2 bases at J, leaving 8 bases unmatched. The V gene's germline CDR1 is SGHVS and CDR2 FNYEAQ. The CDR3 reads CASGDMDRGQETQYF. CDR3 bases: TGTGCCAGCGGCGATATGGACAGGGGGCAAGAGACCCAGTACTTC.

This clonotype has at least ten counts. V usage is TRBV7-9 and J usage is TRBJ2-1; D possibly corresponds to TRBD2 (6 bases). Germline loops: CDR1 SEHNR, CDR2 FQNEAQ (reference sequence). The CDR3 covers 11 residues. The germline V and J ends were trimmed by 5 bases and 12 bases, with 11 bases remaining between them. DNA of the CDR3: TGTGCCAGCAGCCCCCGACTAGGGCAGTTCTTC. It yields the protein CASSPRLGQFF.

This clonotype has ten or more counts. The chain carries TRBV28 and TRBJ1-4; 8 bases line up with TRBD1. This CDR3 is built from 15 residues. Germline V gene sequence: CDR1 MDHEN, CDR2 SYDVKM. J lost 8 bases, V lost 6 bases, and 11 bases had no gene match. The CDR3: CASSEIRGQGEKLFF. Written as DNA, the CDR3 is TGTGCCAGCAGCGAGATCAGGGGGCAGGGGGAAAAACTGTTTTTT.

This clonotype was detected only a few times. The chain joins TRBV24-1 to TRBJ2-5; the D is unclear. V was cut by 2 bases and J by 5 bases, with 8 bases left in between. Germline lookup yields CDR1 KGHDR and CDR2 SFDVKD. The length of the CDR3 is 13 residues. The CDR3 spells CATSDSPFETQYF. The DNA for the CDR3 is TGTGCCACCAGTGATTCCCCCTTTGAGACCCAGTACTTC.

This clonotype was seen only a few times. The rearrangement joins TRBV29-1 to TRBJ1-1; no reliable D call. CDR1 SQVTM and CDR2 ANQGSEA come from the germline V gene. This CDR3 has 14 residues. V gave up 4 bases and J gave up 5 bases, with 17 bases separating them. In DNA, the CDR3 is TGCAGCGTTGTATCCTTAGCGTTAGGGACTGAAGCTTTCTTT. Translated: CSVVSLALGTEAFF.

This clonotype was observed many times. The chain recombines TRBV7-8 with TRBJ2-7; either TRBD1 or TRBD2 may supply D (5 bases each). The germline V gene encodes CDR1 SGHVS and CDR2 FQNEAQ. The CDR3 runs 14 residues. The V and J ends lost 4 bases and 5 bases respectively, with 15 bases between them. The CDR3 here is CASSYSGTSDEQYF. The CDR3 DNA sequence: TGTGCCAGCAGCTACTCCGGGACGTCGGACGAGCAGTACTTC. Full variable domain (missing parts from reference TRBV7-8 and TRBJ2-7): GAGVSQSPRYKVAKRGQDVALRCDPISGHVSLFWYQQALGQGPEFLTYFQNEAQLDKSGLPSDRFFAERPEGSVSTLKIQRTQQEDSAVYLCASSYSGTSDEQYFGPGTRLTVT.